Listed below are T cell receptor beta chains from one sample, sequenced in a study of precursors of human CD4 cytotoxic T cells. Via MiXCR, TCRdb re-called the reads, giving one row per CDR3 protein. The table shows 250 to 300 distinct CDR3 sequences, with approximately 14% occurring only once. The specimen was memory CD4+ T cells from blood (PBMCs). The receptors originated from a human donor in good health. Both conserved end residues are part of each CDR3. The D gene is left open where the match is weak. Part of the rows lack a size; the others show once, few, many or a class for expanded clones.

D,V,J,size,DNA,CDR3
TRBD2,TRBV29-1,TRBJ2-6,.,TGCAGCGTTATCGTCCAGCGGGAGGGCCCTGGGGCCAACGTCCTGACTTTC,CSVIVQREGPGANVLTF
.,TRBV20-1,TRBJ1-6,large,TGCAGTGCTAGATATCGGATTGGGTCACCCCTCCACTTT,CSARYRIGSPLHF